The clone carrying this T cell receptor beta chain showed up many times. Preparation of the TCRbeta library involved a method that used unique molecular identifiers. TCRdb re-called the PCR reads with MiXCR, one entry per CDR3 protein. The sample shows 200,000 to 250,000 distinct CDR3 sequences, around 12% of them seen only once. This specimen comes from a study of T-cell reconstitution after alpha-beta-depleted transplantation in children. The V segment lost 7 bases and the J segment 7 bases; nucleotides outside the gene matches: 12. This CDR3 has 16 amino acids. Germline CDR1 and CDR2: MDHEN and SYDVKM.

The sample here was PBMCs from the stem cell graft donor, taken from the stem cell graft. The V call is TRBV28, the J call TRBJ1-6; 8 bases match TRBD1. The TCR comes from a human donor who donated a stem cell graft to a child with acute lymphoblastic leukemia. CDR3 loop: CASITGGIGENSPLHF. Written as DNA, the CDR3 is TGTGCCAGCATAACAGGGGGAATCGGGGAAAATTCACCCCTCCACTTT.